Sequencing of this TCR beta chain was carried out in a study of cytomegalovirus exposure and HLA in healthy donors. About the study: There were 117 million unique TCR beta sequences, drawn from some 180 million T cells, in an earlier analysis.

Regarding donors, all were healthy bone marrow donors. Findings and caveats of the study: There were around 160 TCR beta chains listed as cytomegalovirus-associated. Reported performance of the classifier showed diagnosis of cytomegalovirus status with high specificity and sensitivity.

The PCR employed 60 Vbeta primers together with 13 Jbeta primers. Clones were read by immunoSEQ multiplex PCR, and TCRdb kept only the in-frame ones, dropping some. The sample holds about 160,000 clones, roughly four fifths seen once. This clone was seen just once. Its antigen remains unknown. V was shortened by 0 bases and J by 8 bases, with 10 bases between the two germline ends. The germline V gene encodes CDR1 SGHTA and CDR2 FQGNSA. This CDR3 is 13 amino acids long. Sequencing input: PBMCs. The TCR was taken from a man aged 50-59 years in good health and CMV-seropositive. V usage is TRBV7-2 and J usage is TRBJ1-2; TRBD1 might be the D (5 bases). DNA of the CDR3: TGTGCCAGCAGCTTAGCCGGGGAGGGGGGCTACACCTTC. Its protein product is CASSLAGEGGYTF.